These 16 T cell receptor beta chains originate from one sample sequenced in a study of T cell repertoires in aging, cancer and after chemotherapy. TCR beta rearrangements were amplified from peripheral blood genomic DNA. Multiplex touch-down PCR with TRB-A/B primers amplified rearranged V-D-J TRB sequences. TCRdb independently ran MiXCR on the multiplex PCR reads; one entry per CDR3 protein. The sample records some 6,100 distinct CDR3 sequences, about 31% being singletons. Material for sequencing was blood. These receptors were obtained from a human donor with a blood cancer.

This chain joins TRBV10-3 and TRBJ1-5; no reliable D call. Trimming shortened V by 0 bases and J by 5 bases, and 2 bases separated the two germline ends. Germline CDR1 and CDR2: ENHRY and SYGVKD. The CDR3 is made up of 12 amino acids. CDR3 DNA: TGTGCCATCAGTGAGTCCGATCAGCCCCAGCATTTT. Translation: CAISESDQPQHF.

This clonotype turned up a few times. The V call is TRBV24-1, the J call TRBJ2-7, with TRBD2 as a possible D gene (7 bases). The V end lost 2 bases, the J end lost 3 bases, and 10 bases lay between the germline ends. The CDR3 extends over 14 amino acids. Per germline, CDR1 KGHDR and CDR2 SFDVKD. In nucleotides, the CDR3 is TGTGCCACCAGTGATTCGGGGGGCGGCTACGAGCAGTACTTC. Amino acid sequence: CATSDSGGGYEQYF.

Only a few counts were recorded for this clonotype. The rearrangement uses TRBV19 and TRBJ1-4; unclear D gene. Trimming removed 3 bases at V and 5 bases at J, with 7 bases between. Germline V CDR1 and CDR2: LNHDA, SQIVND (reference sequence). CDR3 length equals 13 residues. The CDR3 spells CASSMGRNEKLFF. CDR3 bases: TGTGCCAGTAGTATGGGGAGGAATGAAAAACTGTTTTTT.

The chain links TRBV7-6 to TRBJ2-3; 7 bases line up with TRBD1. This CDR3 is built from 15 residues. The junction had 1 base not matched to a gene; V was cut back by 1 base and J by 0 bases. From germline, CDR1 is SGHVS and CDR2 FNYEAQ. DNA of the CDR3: TGTGCCAGCAGCTTAGGACAGGGAAGCACAGATACGCAGTATTTT. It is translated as CASSLGQGSTDTQYF.

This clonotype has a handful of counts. CDR3 loop: CASNPGSGGYTF. CDR3 DNA sequence: TGTGCCAGCAATCCGGGTTCCGGAGGCTACACCTTC. The chain links TRBV6-5 to TRBJ1-2; D remains unclear. The CDR3 spans 12 residues. The germline V gene has CDR1 MNHEY and CDR2 SVGAGI. V was pared by 7 bases and J by 8 bases, with 14 bases between.

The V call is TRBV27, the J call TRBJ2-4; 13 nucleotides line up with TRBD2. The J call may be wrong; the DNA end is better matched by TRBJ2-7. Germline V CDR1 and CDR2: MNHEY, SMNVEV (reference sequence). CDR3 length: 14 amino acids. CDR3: CASKGLAGLHEQYF. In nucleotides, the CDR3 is TGTGCCAGCAAGGGACTAGCGGGACTTCACGAGCAGTACTTC.

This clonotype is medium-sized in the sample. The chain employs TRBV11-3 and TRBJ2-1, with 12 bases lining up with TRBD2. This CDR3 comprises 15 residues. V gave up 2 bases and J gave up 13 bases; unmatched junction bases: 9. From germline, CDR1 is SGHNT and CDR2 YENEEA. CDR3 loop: CASSLRTSGDVFQFF. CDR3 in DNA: TGTGCCAGCAGCTTAAGGACTAGCGGGGACGTATTCCAGTTCTTC.

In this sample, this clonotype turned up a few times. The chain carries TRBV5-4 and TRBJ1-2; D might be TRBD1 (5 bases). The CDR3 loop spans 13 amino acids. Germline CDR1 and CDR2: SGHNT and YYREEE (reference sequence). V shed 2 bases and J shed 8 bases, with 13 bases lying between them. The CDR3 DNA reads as TGTGCCAGCAGCTTAGTCGGAGGGGACGGCTACACCTTC. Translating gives CASSLVGGDGYTF.

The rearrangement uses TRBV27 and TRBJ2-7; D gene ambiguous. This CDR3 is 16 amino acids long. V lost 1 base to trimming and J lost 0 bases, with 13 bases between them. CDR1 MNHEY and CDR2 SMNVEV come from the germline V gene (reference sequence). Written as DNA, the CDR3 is TGTGCCAGCAGTTTATTTCAGCCAGGAACCTCCTACGAGCAGTACTTC. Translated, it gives CASSLFQPGTSYEQYF.

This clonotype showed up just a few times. CDR3 region: CASSVQGARQPQHF. DNA for the CDR3: TGTGCCAGTAGTGTTCAGGGGGCCCGTCAGCCCCAGCATTTT. V usage is TRBV19 and J usage is TRBJ1-5, with TRBD1 matching 8 bases. With 5 bases clipped from V and 6 bases from J, the junction kept 6 bases outside the gene matches. The germline CDR1 and CDR2 sequences are LNHDA and SQIVND (reference sequence). CDR3 length: 14 amino acids.

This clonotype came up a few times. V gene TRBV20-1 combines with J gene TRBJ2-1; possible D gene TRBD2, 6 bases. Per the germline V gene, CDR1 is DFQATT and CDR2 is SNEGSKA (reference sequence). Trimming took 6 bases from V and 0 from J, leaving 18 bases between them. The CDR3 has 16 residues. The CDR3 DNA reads TGCAGTGCCGCGACCCTAGCGTCTAGCTCCTACAATGAGCAGTTCTTC. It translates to CSAATLASSSYNEQFF.

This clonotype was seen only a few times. CDR3 nucleotide sequence: TGTGCCACCAGTGATTCCTCGGGGGCTGGAAACACCATATATTTT. Protein: CATSDSSGAGNTIYF. V is TRBV24-1 and J is TRBJ1-3, with a weak D call TRBD1 (5 bases). CDR1 KGHDR and CDR2 SFDVKD come from the germline V gene. Trimming pared 2 bases from V and 2 bases from J, leaving 9 bases between. This CDR3 has 15 amino acids.

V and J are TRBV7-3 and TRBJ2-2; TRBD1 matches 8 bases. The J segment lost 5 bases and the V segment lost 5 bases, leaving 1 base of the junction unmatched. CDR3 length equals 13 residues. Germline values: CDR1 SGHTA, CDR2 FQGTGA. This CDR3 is CASSRDRTGELFF. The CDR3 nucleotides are TGTGCCAGCAGCAGGGACAGGACCGGGGAGCTGTTTTTT. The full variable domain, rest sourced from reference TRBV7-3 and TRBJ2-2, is GAGVSQTPSNKVTEKGKYVELRCDPISGHTALYWYRQSLGQGPEFLIYFQGTGAADDSGLPNDRFFAVRPEGSVSTLKIQRTERGDSAVYLCASSRDRTGELFFGEGSRLTVL.

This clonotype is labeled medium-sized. The CDR3 protein is CASSYWTGGTSGELFF. The CDR3 coding sequence is TGTGCCAGCAGTTACTGGACAGGGGGCACTAGCGGGGAGCTGTTTTTT. This chain uses TRBV6-5 with TRBJ2-2; TRBD1 agrees at 11 bases. The CDR3 contains 16 residues. J lost 7 bases, V lost 1 base, and 5 bases had no gene match. Germline lookup yields CDR1 MNHEY and CDR2 SVGAGI.

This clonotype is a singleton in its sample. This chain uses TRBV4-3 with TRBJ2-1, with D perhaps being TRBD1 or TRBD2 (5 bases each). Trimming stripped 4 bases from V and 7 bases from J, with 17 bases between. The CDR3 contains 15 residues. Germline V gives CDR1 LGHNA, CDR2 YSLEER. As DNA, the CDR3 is TGCGCCAGCAGCCCAGGTTCGGGGCTAGGGAATGAGCAGTTCTTC. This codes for CASSPGSGLGNEQFF.

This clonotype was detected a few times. Written as DNA, the CDR3 is TGTGCCAGCAGTGAAGGGGGGACACGCCAGCCCCAGCATTTT. Translated, it gives CASSEGGTRQPQHF. The chain has TRBV6-1 and TRBJ1-5; a possible D gene is TRBD1 (6 bases). Germline V gene sequence: CDR1 MNHNS, CDR2 SASEGT. The CDR3 sequence is 14 residues long. V lost 1 base, J lost 7 bases, and 11 bases lay in between.